The rows below give T cell receptor beta chains drawn from one sample of a study of cytomegalovirus exposure and HLA in healthy donors. The data were produced by immunoSEQ multiplex PCR, yet TCRdb's version contains in-frame clones alone and is incomplete. Among about 160,000 clones listed, 65% to 90% were seen once. Sample: PBMCs. All receptors derive from a woman between 18 and 29 years old in good health and CMV-seronegative. The CDR3 runs from the conserved cysteine through the conserved F or W. Fields, in order: clone size, J gene, V gene, D gene, CDR3 protein, CDR3 DNA. D genes are given only for firm matches. Size is stated for part of the rows, as once, few or many counts, or as a class when the clone is expanded.

- TRBJ1-6 TRBV27 - CASSFAVMSSSYNSPLHF TGTGCCAGCAGTTTTGCCGTTATGAGTAGCTCCTATAATTCACCCCTCCACTTT
- TRBJ1-2 TRBV15 - CATSRSGRALGKDGYTF TGTGCCACCAGCAGATCCGGGCGGGCCCTCGGTAAGGATGGCTACACCTTC
- TRBJ2-1 TRBV5-1 - CASARGGPLPNEQFF TGCGCCAGCGCCCGGGGTGGGCCCTTGCCGAATGAGCAGTTCTTC
- TRBJ1-3 TRBV30 - CAWGSWSSGNTIYF TGTGCCTGGGGAAGCTGGAGCTCTGGAAACACCATATATTTT
- TRBJ2-1 TRBV4-1 TRBD2 CASSQTGAGGYNEQFF TGCGCCAGCAGCCAAACTGGAGCGGGGGGTTACAATGAGCAGTTCTTC
- TRBJ2-7 TRBV19 TRBD1 CASSMQQGAREQYF TGTGCCAGTAGTATGCAACAGGGGGCGCGGGAGCAGTACTTC
- TRBJ2-5 TRBV7-2 - CASSLAPGHQETQYF TGTGCCAGCAGCTTAGCGCCGGGACATCAAGAGACCCAGTACTTC
- TRBJ2-7 TRBV29-1 TRBD1 CSAGDREMYEQYF TGCAGCGCCGGTGACAGGGAGATGTACGAGCAGTACTTC
- TRBJ2-3 TRBV10-3 TRBD1 CAISGGARDRATDTQYF TGTGCCATCAGTGGAGGAGCGAGGGACAGGGCCACAGATACGCAGTATTTT
many TRBJ1-5 TRBV6-6 - CASSYGGVSQPQHF TGTGCCAGCAGTTATGGGGGGGTGAGTCAGCCCCAGCATTTT
- TRBJ2-7 TRBV7-9 TRBD2 CASSSTGTTPYEQYF TGTGCCAGCAGTTCTACCGGGACTACTCCCTACGAGCAGTACTTC
- TRBJ2-1 TRBV5-1 TRBD2 CASSLGLADAYNEQFF TGCGCCAGCAGCCTGGGACTAGCGGACGCCTACAATGAGCAGTTCTTC
- TRBJ2-7 TRBV27 - CASTPGTNFYEQYF TGTGCCAGCACTCCCGGGACAAATTTTTACGAGCAGTACTTC
few TRBJ2-1 TRBV6-1 - CASSELGGGNEQFF TGTGCCAGCAGTGAACTTGGCGGCGGCAATGAGCAGTTCTTC
- TRBJ2-1 TRBV7-9 TRBD1 CASSPDRILLSSSYNEQFF TGTGCCAGCAGCCCGGACAGGATCCTACTTTCGAGCTCCTACAATGAGCAGTTCTTC
- TRBJ1-2 TRBV5-1 TRBD1 CASSFATGNYGYTF TGCGCCAGCAGCTTCGCGACAGGGAACTATGGCTACACCTTC
- TRBJ1-1 TRBV6-5 - CASSSSGTFSEAFF TGTGCCAGCAGTTCATCCGGGACATTCTCTGAAGCTTTCTTT
- TRBJ1-3 TRBV6-5 - CASSYSTVSGNTIYF TGTGCCAGCAGTTACTCGACAGTCTCTGGAAACACCATATATTTT
- TRBJ2-7 TRBV11-2 TRBD2 CASSLEPAGFRDEQYF TGTGCCAGCAGCTTAGAGCCAGCGGGATTCCGGGACGAGCAGTACTTC
once TRBJ2-7 TRBV9 TRBD1 CASSGQGADEQYF TGTGCCAGCAGCGGACAGGGGGCGGACGAGCAGTACTTC
- TRBJ2-3 TRBV6-5 TRBD1 CASSTRGRRTDTQYF TGTGCCAGCAGTACCAGGGGGCGTCGCACAGATACGCAGTATTTT
- TRBJ1-2 TRBV19 - CASSTPIGPWGYTF TGTGCCAGTAGCACCCCAATCGGTCCATGGGGCTACACCTTC
- TRBJ2-3 TRBV11-3 TRBD1 CASSLGQGADTQYF TGTGCCAGCAGCTTAGGACAGGGGGCAGATACGCAGTATTTT
- TRBJ1-1 TRBV5-8 - CASSLEAVFNTEAFF TGTGCCAGCAGCTTGGAGGCGGTATTCAACACTGAAGCTTTCTTT
- TRBJ1-2 TRBV15 - CATSRSDRNYGYTF TGTGCCACCAGCAGATCCGACAGGAACTATGGCTACACCTTC
- TRBJ1-4 TRBV30 TRBD1 CAWNLGTGLYEKLFF TGTGCCTGGAATCTGGGGACAGGGTTGTATGAAAAACTGTTTTTT
- TRBJ2-3 TRBV7-9 TRBD1 CASSPGQGTTDTQYF TGTGCCAGCAGCCCGGGACAGGGAACCACAGATACGCAGTATTTT
- TRBJ1-1 TRBV28 - CASSPRMNTEAFF TGTGCCAGCAGCCCGCGCATGAACACTGAAGCTTTCTTT
- TRBJ2-5 TRBV9 TRBD2 CASSVASGTSRGLHQETQYF TGTGCCAGCAGCGTAGCCTCCGGGACTAGCCGGGGGCTCCACCAAGAGACCCAGTACTTC
- TRBJ2-6 TRBV9 - CASSVEGAGANVLTF TGTGCCAGCAGCGTAGAAGGGGCTGGGGCCAACGTCCTGACTTTC
- TRBJ2-6 TRBV2 TRBD1 CAGTGPILSGANVLTF TGTGCCGGGACAGGGCCAATCCTCTCTGGGGCCAACGTCCTGACTTTC
- TRBJ2-7 TRBV5-1 TRBD1 CASSFAETGSHEQYF TGCGCCAGCAGTTTTGCTGAGACAGGGTCCCACGAGCAGTACTTC
- TRBJ1-5 TRBV19 - CASSILSGDQPQHF TGTGCCAGTAGTATTCTCTCGGGGGATCAGCCCCAGCATTTT
- TRBJ1-5 TRBV19 - CASTPGEVRGQPQHF TGTGCCAGTACCCCAGGAGAGGTACGGGGTCAGCCCCAGCATTTT
once TRBJ2-2 TRBV5-1 - CASSLRSDGGTGELFF TGCGCCAGCAGCCTACGCAGCGACGGGGGCACCGGGGAGCTGTTTTTT
- TRBJ1-1 TRBV19 - CASSIGRGTVMNTEAFF TGTGCCAGTAGTATAGGACGAGGCACGGTCATGAACACTGAAGCTTTCTTT
- TRBJ1-5 TRBV4-1 TRBD1 CASSQEPGQGYQPQHF TGCGCCAGCAGCCAAGAACCGGGACAGGGTTATCAGCCCCAGCATTTT
- TRBJ1-1 TRBV7-9 - CASSLQGNTEAFF TGTGCCAGCAGCCTACAGGGGAACACTGAAGCTTTCTTT
- TRBJ2-2 TRBV9 - CASSVWDTGGGELFF TGTGCCAGCAGCGTATGGGACACGGGCGGCGGGGAGCTGTTTTTT
- TRBJ2-3 TRBV15 TRBD2 CATSKESGRGPDTQYF TGTGCCACCAGCAAGGAAAGCGGGAGGGGTCCAGATACGCAGTATTTT
- TRBJ1-1 TRBV27 TRBD1 CASSSTGHTEAFF TGTGCCAGCAGTTCGACAGGGCACACTGAAGCTTTCTTT
- TRBJ2-7 TRBV2 - CASSLSGTLREQYF TGTGCCAGCAGCCTCTCCGGGACACTCCGTGAGCAGTACTTC
- TRBJ2-2 TRBV6-4 TRBD1 CASSDSTGGTGELFF TGTGCCAGCAGTGACTCGACAGGGGGGACCGGGGAGCTGTTTTTT
- TRBJ1-5 TRBV19 - CAIAQGNSNQPQHF TGTGCCATTGCCCAGGGGAATAGCAATCAGCCCCAGCATTTT
- TRBJ2-7 TRBV6-1 TRBD1 CASSEGAGGGIEQYF TGTGCCAGCAGTGAAGGGGCAGGGGGCGGGATTGAGCAGTACTTC
- TRBJ1-3 TRBV5-1 - CASSPSGGPGNTIYF TGCGCCAGCAGCCCCTCGGGAGGACCCGGAAACACCATATATTTT
once TRBJ1-5 TRBV6-1 - CASSGQFSQNSNQPQHF TGTGCCAGCAGTGGACAGTTTAGTCAGAATAGCAATCAGCCCCAGCATTTT
- TRBJ1-1 TRBV18 - CASSPSQVNTEAFF TGTGCCAGCTCACCTTCACAGGTGAACACTGAAGCTTTCTTT
once TRBJ1-4 TRBV7-6 - CASSSGVETFQTATNEKLFF TGTGCCAGCAGCTCCGGGGTGGAAACGTTCCAGACCGCAACTAATGAAAAACTGTTTTTT
- TRBJ2-7 TRBV30 TRBD2 CAWSDPVSGASYEQYF TGTGCCTGGAGTGATCCCGTCAGCGGGGCGAGTTACGAGCAGTACTTC
- TRBJ1-4 TRBV7-9 - CASSSSFKWSGVNEKLFF TGTGCCAGCAGCTCGTCTTTCAAGTGGTCAGGGGTAAACGAAAAACTGTTTTTT
- TRBJ2-7 TRBV5-4 - CASSLMGGEGTYEQYF TGTGCCAGCAGCTTGATGGGGGGAGAGGGGACCTACGAGCAGTACTTC
- TRBJ1-2 TRBV23-1 TRBD1 CATTPSGQAFYGYTF TGCGCCACCACGCCAAGCGGACAGGCCTTCTATGGCTACACCTTC
- TRBJ2-7 TRBV10-3 - CATRSGDQYEQYF TGTGCCACCAGATCAGGGGATCAATACGAGCAGTACTTC
- TRBJ2-5 TRBV5-6 - CASSLGRKETQYF TGTGCCAGCAGCTTGGGCAGAAAAGAGACCCAGTACTTC